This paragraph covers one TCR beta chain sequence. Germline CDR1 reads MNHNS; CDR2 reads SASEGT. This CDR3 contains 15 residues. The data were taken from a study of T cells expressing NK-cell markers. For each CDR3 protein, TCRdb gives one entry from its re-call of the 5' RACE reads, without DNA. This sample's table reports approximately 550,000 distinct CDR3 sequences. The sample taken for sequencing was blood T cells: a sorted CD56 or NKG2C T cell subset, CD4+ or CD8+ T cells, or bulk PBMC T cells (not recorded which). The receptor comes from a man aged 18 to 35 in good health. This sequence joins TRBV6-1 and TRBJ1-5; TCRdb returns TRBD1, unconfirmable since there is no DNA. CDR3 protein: CASKWTGGEYQPQHF.